These 3 T cell receptor beta chains originate from one sample sequenced in a study of cytomegalovirus exposure and HLA in healthy donors. Amplification used 60 Vbeta primers and 13 Jbeta primers. The method was immunoSEQ multiplex PCR; TCRdb's version includes in-frame clones alone and lacks a portion of them. Of 220,000 or so clones in the sample, 65% to 75% were seen once. The specimen sequenced was PBMCs. These receptors were taken from a woman between 25 and 40 years old in good health and CMV-seronegative.

The rearrangement joins TRBV7-9 to TRBJ2-7; TRBD1 matches at 8 bases. The V gene end was trimmed by 0 bases and the J gene end by 2 bases; junction bases not matched to a gene: 15. Germline CDR1 SEHNR, CDR2 FQNEAQ (reference sequence). The CDR3 has 19 amino acids. Here the CDR3 reads CASSLALTGTGGSPYEQYF. CDR3 DNA sequence: TGTGCCAGCAGCTTAGCCCTGACCGGGACAGGAGGTTCACCCTACGAGCAGTACTTC.

Only one count was recorded for this clone. The chain combines TRBV6-1 with TRBJ1-1, with a possible D match to TRBD1 (5 bases). Trimming took off 7 bases at V and 1 base at J, with 13 bases between the two ends. The CDR3 consists of 14 residues. CDR1 is MNHNS, CDR2 SASEGT, per germline. CDR3: CASTLGPANTEAFF. Written as DNA, the CDR3 is TGTGCCAGCACCCTGGGGCCCGCGAACACTGAAGCTTTCTTT.

The chain employs TRBV30 and TRBJ2-2; maybe TRBD2 (6 bases). The CDR3 sequence is 14 residues long. Trimming stripped 8 bases from V and 3 bases from J, with 16 bases between. The germline V gene has CDR1 GTSNPN and CDR2 SVGIG (reference sequence). Here the CDR3 reads CAGGDGRYTGELFF. CDR3 nucleotides: TGTGCCGGGGGTGACGGGAGATACACCGGGGAGCTGTTTTTT. The variable domain in full, completed from reference TRBV30 and TRBJ2-2, reads SQTIHQWPATLVQPVGSPLSLECTVEGTSNPNLYWYRQAAGRGLQLLFYSVGIGQISSEVPQNLSASRPQDRQFILSSKKLLLSDSGFYLCAGGDGRYTGELFFGEGSRLTVL.